This T cell receptor beta chain was documented in a study of T-cell reconstitution after alpha-beta-depleted transplantation in children (dated by TCRdb to about 2016). Study-wide context: Using TCR repertoire profiling, the study followed T-cell immune reconstitution in a quantitative way in children after TCRalphabeta/CD19-depleted allogeneic hematopoietic cell transplantation.

The CDR3 runs 12 amino acids, cysteine and phenylalanine included. Here the CDR3 DNA is all that survives: 36 bases in frame from base 1. Cut back by 4 bases and 1 base, the V and J ends lie 6 bases apart. The germline V gene provides CDR1 SQVTM and CDR2 ANQGSEA. The library was made by PCR. Sequenced on an Illumina HiSeq 2500. TCR libraries were prepared with molecular barcoding, using unique molecular identifiers to normalize TCRbeta repertoire quantification. Clones were called with MiXCR by TCRdb after fastp trimmed the public reads at Q25, and only in-frame beta chains were retained. Here each entry gathers all rows of one CDR3 protein and keeps the most common genes and DNA. The sample profile shows nearly 550,000 distinct CDR3 sequences; approximately 20% of them were found once. The ten largest clones represent less than 4% of the sample. This clonotype was seen more than once but under ten times. The specificity of this receptor is unknown. Within one base of it there is no much larger clone, and no base qualities were kept.

The clonotype comes from a human donor who donated a stem cell graft to a child with acute lymphoblastic leukemia. Sequenced here: PBMCs from the stem cell graft donor, sampled from the stem cell graft. The V and J segments used are TRBV29-1 and TRBJ2-3; TRBD2 is possibly the D segment (5 matching bases). The sequenced DNA is TGCAGCGTTGGAGGGCGCACAGATACGCAGTATTTT. Translated, this gives CSVGGRTDTQYF.